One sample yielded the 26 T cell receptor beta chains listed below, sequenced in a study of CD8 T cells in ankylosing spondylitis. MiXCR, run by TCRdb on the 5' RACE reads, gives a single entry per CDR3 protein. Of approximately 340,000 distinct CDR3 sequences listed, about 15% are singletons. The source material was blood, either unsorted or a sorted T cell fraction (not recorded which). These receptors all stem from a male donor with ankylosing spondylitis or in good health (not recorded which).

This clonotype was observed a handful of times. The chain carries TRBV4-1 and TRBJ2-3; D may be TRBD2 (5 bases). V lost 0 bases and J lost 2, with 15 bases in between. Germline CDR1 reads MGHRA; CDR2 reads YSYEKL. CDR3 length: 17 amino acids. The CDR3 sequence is CASSQDLPDGDTDTQYF. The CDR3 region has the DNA TGCGCCAGCAGCCAAGATCTTCCCGACGGGGACACAGATACGCAGTATTTT.

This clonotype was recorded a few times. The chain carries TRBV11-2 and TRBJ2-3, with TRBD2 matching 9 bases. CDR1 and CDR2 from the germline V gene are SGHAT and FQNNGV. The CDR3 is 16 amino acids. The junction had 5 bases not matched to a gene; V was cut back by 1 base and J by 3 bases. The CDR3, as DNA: TGTGCCAGCAGCTTAGGTCTAGCGGGGAAGACAGATACGCAGTATTTT. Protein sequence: CASSLGLAGKTDTQYF.

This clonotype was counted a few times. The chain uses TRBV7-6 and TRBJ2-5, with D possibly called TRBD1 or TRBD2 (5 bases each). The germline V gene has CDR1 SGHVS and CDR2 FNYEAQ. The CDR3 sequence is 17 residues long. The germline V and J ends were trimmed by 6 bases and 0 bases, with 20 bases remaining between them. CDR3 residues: CASSPGTTIIYQETQYF. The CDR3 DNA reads TGTGCCAGCAGTCCTGGGACCACCATTATATACCAAGAGACCCAGTACTTC. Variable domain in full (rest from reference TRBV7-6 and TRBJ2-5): GAGVSQSPRYKVTKRGQDVALRCDPISGHVSLYWYRQALGQGPEFLTYFNYEAQQDKSGLPNDRFSAERPEGSISTLTIQRTEQRDSAMYRCASSPGTTIIYQETQYFGPGTRLLVL.

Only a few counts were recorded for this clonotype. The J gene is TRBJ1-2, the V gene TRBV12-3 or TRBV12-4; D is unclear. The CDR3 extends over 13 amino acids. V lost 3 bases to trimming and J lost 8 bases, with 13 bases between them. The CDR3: CASSFGPEGGYTF. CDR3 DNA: TGTGCCAGCAGTTTTGGGCCCGAAGGAGGCTACACCTTC.

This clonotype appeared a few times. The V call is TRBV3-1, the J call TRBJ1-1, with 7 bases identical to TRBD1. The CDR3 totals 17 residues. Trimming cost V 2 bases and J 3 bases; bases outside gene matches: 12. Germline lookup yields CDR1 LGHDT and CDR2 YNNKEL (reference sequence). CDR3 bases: TGTGCCAGCAGCCAACACAGGGGCGGGCTCGGGGACACTGAAGCTTTCTTT. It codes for CASSQHRGGLGDTEAFF. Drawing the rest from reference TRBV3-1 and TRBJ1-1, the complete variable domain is DTAVSQTPKYLVTQMGNDKSIKCEQNLGHDTMYWYKQDSKKFLKIMFSYNNKELIINETVPNRFSPKSPDKAHLNLHINSLELGDSAVYFCASSQHRGGLGDTEAFFGQGTRLTVV.

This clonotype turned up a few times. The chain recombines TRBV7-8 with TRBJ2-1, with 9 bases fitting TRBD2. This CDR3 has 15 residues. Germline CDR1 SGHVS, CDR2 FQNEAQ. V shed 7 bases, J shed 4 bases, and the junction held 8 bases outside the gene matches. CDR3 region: CASTLLGLAYNEQFF. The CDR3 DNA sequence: TGTGCCAGCACCCTACTTGGACTAGCGTACAATGAGCAGTTCTTC.

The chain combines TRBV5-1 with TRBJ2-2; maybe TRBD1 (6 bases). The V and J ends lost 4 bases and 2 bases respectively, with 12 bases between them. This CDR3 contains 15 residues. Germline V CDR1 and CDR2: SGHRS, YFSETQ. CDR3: CASSPRQDNTGELFF. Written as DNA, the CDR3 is TGCGCCAGCAGCCCCCGACAGGATAACACCGGGGAGCTGTTTTTT.

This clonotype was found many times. The CDR3 loop reads CASSASADTQYF. In DNA, the CDR3 is TGCGCCAGCAGCGCGTCAGCAGATACGCAGTATTTT. The chain carries TRBV5-1 and TRBJ2-3; no reliable D call. The CDR3 totals 12 residues. The V gene lost 4 bases and the J gene lost 4 bases, with 7 bases spanning the gap. Germline lookup yields CDR1 SGHRS and CDR2 YFSETQ.

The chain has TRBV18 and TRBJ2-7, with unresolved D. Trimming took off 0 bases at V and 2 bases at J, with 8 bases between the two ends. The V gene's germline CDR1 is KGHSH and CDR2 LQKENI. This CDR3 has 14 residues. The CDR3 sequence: CASSPPSDPYEQYF. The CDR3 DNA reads TGTGCCAGCTCACCACCTTCAGACCCCTACGAGCAGTACTTC.

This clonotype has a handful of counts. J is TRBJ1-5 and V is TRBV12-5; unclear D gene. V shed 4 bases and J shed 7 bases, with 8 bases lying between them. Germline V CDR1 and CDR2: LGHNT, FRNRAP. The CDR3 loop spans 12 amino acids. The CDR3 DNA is TGTGCTAGTGGTTCGGTTTACCAGCCCCAGCATTTT. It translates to CASGSVYQPQHF.

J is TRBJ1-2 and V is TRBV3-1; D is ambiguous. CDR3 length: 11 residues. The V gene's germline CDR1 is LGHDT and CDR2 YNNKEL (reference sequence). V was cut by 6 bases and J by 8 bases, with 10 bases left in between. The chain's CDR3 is CASSHNEGYTF. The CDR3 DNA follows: TGTGCCAGCAGTCACAATGAGGGCTACACCTTC. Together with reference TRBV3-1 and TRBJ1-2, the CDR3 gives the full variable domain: DTAVSQTPKYLVTQMGNDKSIKCEQNLGHDTMYWYKQDSKKFLKIMFSYNNKELIINETVPNRFSPKSPDKAHLNLHINSLELGDSAVYFCASSHNEGYTFGSGTRLTVV.

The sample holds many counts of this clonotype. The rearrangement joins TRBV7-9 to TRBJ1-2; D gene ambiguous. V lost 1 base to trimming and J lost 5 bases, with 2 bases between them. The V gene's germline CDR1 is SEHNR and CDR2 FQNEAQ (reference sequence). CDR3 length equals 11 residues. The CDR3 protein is CASSLEYGYTF. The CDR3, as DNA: TGTGCCAGCAGCTTAGAATATGGCTACACCTTC.

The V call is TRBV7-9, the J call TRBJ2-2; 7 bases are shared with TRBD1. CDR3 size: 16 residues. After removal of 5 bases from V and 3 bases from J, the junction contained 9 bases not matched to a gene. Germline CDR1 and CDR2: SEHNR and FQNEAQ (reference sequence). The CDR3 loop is CASSPTPTGDTGELFF. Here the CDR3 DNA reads TGTGCCAGCAGCCCGACCCCCACAGGGGACACCGGGGAGCTGTTTTTT.

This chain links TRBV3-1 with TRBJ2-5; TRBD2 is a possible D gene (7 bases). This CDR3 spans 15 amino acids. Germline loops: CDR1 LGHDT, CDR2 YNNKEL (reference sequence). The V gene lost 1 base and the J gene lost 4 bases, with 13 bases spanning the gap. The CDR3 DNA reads TGTGCCAGCAGCCAAGGGGGGGAGGGGGTAGAGACCCAGTACTTC. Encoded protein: CASSQGGEGVETQYF.

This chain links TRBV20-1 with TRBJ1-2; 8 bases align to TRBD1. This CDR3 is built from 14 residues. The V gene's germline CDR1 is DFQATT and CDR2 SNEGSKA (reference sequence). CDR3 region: CRVPGSGGASGYTF. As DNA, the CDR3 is TGCAGGGTCCCGGGGTCAGGGGGCGCAAGTGGCTACACCTTC.

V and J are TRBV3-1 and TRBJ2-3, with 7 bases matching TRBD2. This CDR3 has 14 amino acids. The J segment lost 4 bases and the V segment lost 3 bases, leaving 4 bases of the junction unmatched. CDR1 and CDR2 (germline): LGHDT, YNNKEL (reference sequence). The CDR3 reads CASSQASGADTQYF. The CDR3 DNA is TGTGCCAGCAGCCAGGCTAGCGGTGCAGATACGCAGTATTTT.

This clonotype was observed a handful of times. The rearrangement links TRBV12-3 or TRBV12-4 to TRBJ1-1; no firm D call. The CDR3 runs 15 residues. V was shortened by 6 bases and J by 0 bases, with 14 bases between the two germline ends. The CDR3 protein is CASSPEQIMNTEAFF. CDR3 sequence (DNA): TGTGCCAGCAGCCCTGAACAGATTATGAACACTGAAGCTTTCTTT.

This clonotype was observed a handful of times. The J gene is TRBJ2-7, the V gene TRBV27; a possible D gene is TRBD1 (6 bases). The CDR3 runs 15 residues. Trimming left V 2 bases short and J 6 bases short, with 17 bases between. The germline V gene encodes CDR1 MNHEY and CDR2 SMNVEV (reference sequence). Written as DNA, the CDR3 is TGTGCCAGCAGTTTACAAGGGGGAGTAGGAAGCGAGCAGTACTTC. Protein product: CASSLQGGVGSEQYF.

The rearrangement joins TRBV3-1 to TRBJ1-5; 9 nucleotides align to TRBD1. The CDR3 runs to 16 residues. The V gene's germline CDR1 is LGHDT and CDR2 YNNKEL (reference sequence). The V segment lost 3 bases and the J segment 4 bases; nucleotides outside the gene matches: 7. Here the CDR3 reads CASSQTDRGKNQPQHF. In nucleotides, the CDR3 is TGTGCCAGCAGCCAGACGGACAGGGGCAAAAATCAGCCCCAGCATTTT. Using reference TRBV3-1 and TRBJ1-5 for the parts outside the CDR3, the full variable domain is DTAVSQTPKYLVTQMGNDKSIKCEQNLGHDTMYWYKQDSKKFLKIMFSYNNKELIINETVPNRFSPKSPDKAHLNLHINSLELGDSAVYFCASSQTDRGKNQPQHFGDGTRLSIL.

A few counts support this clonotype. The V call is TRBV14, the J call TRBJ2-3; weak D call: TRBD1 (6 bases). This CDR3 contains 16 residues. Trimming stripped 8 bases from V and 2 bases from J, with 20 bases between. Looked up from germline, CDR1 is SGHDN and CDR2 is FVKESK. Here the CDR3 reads CASSARTDYPTDTQYF. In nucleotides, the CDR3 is TGTGCCAGCTCGGCCAGGACAGACTATCCCACAGATACGCAGTATTTT.

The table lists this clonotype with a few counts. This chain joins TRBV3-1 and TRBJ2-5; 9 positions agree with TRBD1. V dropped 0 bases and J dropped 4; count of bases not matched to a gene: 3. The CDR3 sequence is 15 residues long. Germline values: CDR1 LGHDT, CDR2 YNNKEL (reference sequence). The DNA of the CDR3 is TGTGCCAGCAGCCAAGATTCGGACAGGGGAGAGACCCAGTACTTC. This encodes CASSQDSDRGETQYF.

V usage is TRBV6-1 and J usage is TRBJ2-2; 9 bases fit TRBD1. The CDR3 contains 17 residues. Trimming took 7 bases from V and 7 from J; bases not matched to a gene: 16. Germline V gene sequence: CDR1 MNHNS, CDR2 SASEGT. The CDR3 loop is CASIETGQGRSGGELFF. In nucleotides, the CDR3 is TGTGCCAGCATCGAAACTGGACAGGGGAGGAGTGGCGGGGAGCTGTTTTTT.

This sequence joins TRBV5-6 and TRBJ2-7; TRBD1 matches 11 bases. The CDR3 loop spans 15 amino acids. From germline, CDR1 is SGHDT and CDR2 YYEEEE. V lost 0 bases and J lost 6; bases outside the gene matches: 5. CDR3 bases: TGTGCCAGCAGCTTGGGGACAGGGGGCTGGAGCGAGCAGTACTTC. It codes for CASSLGTGGWSEQYF.

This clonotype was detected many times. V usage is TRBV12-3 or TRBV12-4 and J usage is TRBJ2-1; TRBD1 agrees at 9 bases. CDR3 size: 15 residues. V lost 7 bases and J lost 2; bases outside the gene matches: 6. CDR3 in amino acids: CASTSDRGPYNEQFF. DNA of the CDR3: TGTGCCAGCACCTCGGACAGGGGCCCCTACAATGAGCAGTTCTTC.

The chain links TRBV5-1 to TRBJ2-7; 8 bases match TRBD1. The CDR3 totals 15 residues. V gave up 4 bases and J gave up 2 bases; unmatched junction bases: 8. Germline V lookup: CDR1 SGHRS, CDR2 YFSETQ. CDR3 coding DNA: TGCGCCAGCAGCGATCAGGGGGCGCCGCCCTACGAGCAGTACTTC. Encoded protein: CASSDQGAPPYEQYF.

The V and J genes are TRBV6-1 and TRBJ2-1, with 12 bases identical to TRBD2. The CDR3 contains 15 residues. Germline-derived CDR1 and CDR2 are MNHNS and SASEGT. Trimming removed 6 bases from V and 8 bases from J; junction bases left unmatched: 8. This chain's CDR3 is CASRDLAGGPYEQFF. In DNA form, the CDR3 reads TGTGCCAGCAGGGATCTAGCGGGGGGGCCCTATGAGCAGTTCTTC.